This TCR beta chain was identified during a study of identifying expanded T cells in peripheral blood (dated by TCRdb to about 2019). With regard to the full study: Technical replicates were generated by sequencing separate aliquots of the same genomic DNA pool, with four replicates compared pairwise. General findings and caveats noted by the study authors: Variance in clone template counts between roughly two-week samples significantly increased with total template count across all healthy donors. The authors expected that biological variance in healthy repertoires might rise further over much longer intervals, such as months to years. The binomial model flagged around 1.2 differentially abundant clones between technical replicates, compared with roughly 15 over approximately 2 weeks and 19 over around four weeks. Across all healthy-donor time intervals, the beta-binomial model significantly lowered both the number of clones called differentially abundant and the false-positive rate.

The germline V gene yields SNHLY for CDR1 and FYNNEI for CDR2. From the cysteine through the phenylalanine, the CDR3 covers 15 amino acids. The retained sequence is limited to the CDR3, 45 bases, with the frame set at the first base. Relative to germline, V is missing 5 bases and J is missing 10 bases, with 7 bases of the junction outside any gene match. About this clone itself: This receptor's antigen is unknown. Per-base quality was not reported, and no clone a single base away is much larger than it.

No immune events, such as infections, were documented for the healthy donors during the collection period. Blood repertoires from healthy donors were used as a training cohort for calibrating time-dependent variance in a beta-binomial model of differential abundance of T-cell clones. The training cohort included around ten healthy donors, of whom 3 were female and 7 were male. An age range of roughly 25 to 65 years, with an average of around 42 years, was recorded for the donors. Obtained from a commercial supplier, whole blood was collected from each healthy donor at three time points set around 2 weeks apart. For immunosequencing, genomic DNA was extracted from unsorted whole blood. TCRbeta CDR3 regions were profiled with the immunoSEQ Assay using bias-controlled multiplex PCR amplification of genomic DNA. Per the authors' processing: To quantify the absolute abundance of each unique TCRbeta CDR3 region, the sequences were collapsed and filtered. Differential abundance was tested with two models: a binomial (Fisher-equivalent) model and a beta-binomial model that adds time-dependent variance fitted from healthy donors. Clones with fewer than 5 combined templates were removed, and differential abundance was called for clones with a Benjamini-Hochberg FDR below 0.01. The form v = (b*log(k)+a)^2 was used to model beta-binomial variance as a function of total template count across the two samples. What TCRdb holds here is the immuneACCESS table cut down to in-frame rearrangements. Part of the clones is not present; checked against another copy, under half of the missing clones reflect an unresolved V gene, and the others are unexplained. The V and J calls and clone size are taken from that table; D and trimming were inferred from the DNA. The sample table lists some 130,000 clones, around nine tenths of them with a count of one. The ten top clones hold approximately 8.9% of the sample.

The chain is assembled from TRBV2 and TRBJ2-1, and 14 junctional nucleotides match TRBD2. Input material: blood. The receptor comes from a person aged 18-70 years in good health. The DNA sequence reads TGTGCCAGCAGTACGACTAGCGGGAGGGCTCAGGAGCAGTTCTTC. Its coded protein is CASSTTSGRAQEQFF.